This TCR beta chain was identified in a study of T cells in women clearing cervical HPV infection. immunoSEQ multiplex PCR used an average of approximately 1,300 ng genomic DNA. Using immunoSEQ multiplex PCR, the repertoire was profiled, and TCRdb retains in-frame clones only, with some absent. The sample has tens of thousands of clones. Germline CDR1 and CDR2: LNHDA and SQIVND (reference sequence). The CDR3 has 14 residues. Comment on this clone: Its target is not known. Read sequence stops 3 residues before the CDR3 end, and the germline J gene provides the missing end.

Study findings and constraints: TRBV6-7 abundance was lower in cases than controls (roughly 0.11% versus 0.16%).

This clonotype was sampled from a woman between 18 and 69 years old with a cervical HPV16 infection that either progressed to CIN3+ or cleared (not recorded which). The sequencing sample was made of blood buffy coat. V is TRBV19 and J is TRBJ1-2; D gene uncertain. The CDR3 loop is CASSTSGRRDDYTF. Partial CDR3 DNA: TGTGCCAGTAGCACTAGCGGGAGGAGGGATGAC.